This entry features one T cell receptor beta chain sequence. As processed by the authors: Estimated nucleated cell counts came from reference gene primer amplification. TCRdb's copy holds only in-frame clones and misses some; the assay was immunoSEQ multiplex PCR. V and J calls and clone size follow that table, whereas D and trimming were derived from the DNA. The table shows some 150,000 clones, with more than 75% occurring only once. This sample was taken from a study of blood T cell repertoires in COVID-19. Study-level background: Samples representing acute and convalescent COVID-19 were sourced from the United States, Italy and Spain. PBMCs, B-cell-depleted T cells, or T cells provided the cDNA or gDNA that made up the material.

The clonotype was recovered from a woman aged 45-60 years with active or convalescent COVID-19. Source material: peripheral blood.

CDR3 loop: CASSQNRPGAIGDTQYF. The CDR3 DNA is TGTGCCAGCAGCCAGAACCGGCCAGGGGCGATAGGAGATACGCAGTATTTT. The V and J genes are TRBV7-2 and TRBJ2-3; possibly TRBD1 for D (6 bases). Germline V CDR1 and CDR2: SGHTA, FQGNSA. V lost 5 bases and J lost 5, with 23 bases in between. The CDR3 covers 17 residues.